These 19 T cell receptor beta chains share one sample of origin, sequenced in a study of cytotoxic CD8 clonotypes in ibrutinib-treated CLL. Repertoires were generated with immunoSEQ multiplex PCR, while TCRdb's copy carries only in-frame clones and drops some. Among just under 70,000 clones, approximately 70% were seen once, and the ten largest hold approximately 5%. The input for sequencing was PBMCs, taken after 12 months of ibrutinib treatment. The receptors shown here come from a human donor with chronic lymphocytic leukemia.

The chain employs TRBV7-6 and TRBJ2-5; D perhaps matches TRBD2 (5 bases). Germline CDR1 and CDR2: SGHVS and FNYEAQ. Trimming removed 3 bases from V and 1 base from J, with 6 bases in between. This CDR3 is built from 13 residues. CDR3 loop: CASSFGIQETQYF. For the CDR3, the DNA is TGTGCCAGCAGCTTCGGGATCCAAGAGACCCAGTACTTC.

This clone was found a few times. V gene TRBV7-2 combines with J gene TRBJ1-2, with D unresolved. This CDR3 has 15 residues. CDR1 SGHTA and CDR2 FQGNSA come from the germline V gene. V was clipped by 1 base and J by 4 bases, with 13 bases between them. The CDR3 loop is CASSLDSDAGYGYTF. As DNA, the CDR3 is TGTGCCAGCAGCTTAGACTCGGATGCGGGCTATGGCTACACCTTC.

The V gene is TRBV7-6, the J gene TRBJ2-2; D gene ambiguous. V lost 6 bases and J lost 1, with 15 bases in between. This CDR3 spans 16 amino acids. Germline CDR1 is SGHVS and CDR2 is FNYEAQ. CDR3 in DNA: TGTGCCAGCAGTCCTCAGTCCTTACAGAACACCGGGGAGCTGTTTTTT. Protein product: CASSPQSLQNTGELFF.

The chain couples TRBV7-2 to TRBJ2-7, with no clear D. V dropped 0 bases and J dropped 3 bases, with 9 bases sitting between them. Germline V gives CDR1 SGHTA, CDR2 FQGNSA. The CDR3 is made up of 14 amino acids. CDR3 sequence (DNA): TGTGCCAGCAGCTTAGCCCACGTTGGCTACGAGCAGTACTTC. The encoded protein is CASSLAHVGYEQYF. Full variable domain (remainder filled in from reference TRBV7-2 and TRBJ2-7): GAGVSQSPSNKVTEKGKDVELRCDPISGHTALYWYRQSLGQGLEFLIYFQGNSAPDKSGLPSDRFSAERTGGSVSTLTIQRTQQEDSAVYLCASSLAHVGYEQYFGPGTRLTVT.

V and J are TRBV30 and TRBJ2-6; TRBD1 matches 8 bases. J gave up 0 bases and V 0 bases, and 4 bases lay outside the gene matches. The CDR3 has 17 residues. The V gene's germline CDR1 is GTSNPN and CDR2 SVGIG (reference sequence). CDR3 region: CAWSVQGATSGANVLTF. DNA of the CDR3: TGTGCCTGGAGTGTCCAGGGGGCAACCTCTGGGGCCAACGTCCTGACTTTC.

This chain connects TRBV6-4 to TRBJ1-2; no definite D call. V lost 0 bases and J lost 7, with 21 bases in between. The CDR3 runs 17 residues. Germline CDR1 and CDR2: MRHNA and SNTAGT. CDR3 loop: CASSDSSTMGFLGGYTF. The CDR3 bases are TGTGCCAGCAGTGACTCGAGCACTATGGGGTTTCTTGGTGGCTACACCTTC.

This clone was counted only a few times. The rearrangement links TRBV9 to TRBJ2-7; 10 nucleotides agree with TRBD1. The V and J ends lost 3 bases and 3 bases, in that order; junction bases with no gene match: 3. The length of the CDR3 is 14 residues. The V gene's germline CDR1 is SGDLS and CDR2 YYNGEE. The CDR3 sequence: CASSGRDRGYEQYF. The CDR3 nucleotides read TGTGCCAGCAGCGGCCGGGACAGGGGCTACGAGCAGTACTTC.

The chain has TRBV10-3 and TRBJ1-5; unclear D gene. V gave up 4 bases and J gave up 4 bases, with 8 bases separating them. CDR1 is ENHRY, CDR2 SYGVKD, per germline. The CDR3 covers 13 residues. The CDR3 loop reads CAISGGGNQPQHF. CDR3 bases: TGTGCCATCAGTGGTGGCGGAAATCAGCCCCAGCATTTT.

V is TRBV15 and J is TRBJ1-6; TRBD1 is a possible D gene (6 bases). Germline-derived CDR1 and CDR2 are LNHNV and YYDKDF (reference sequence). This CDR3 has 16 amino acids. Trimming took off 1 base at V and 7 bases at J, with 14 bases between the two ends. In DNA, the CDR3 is TGTGCCACCAGCAGAGGTCAGGGGCAAGGGAATTCACCCCTCCACTTT. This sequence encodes CATSRGQGQGNSPLHF.

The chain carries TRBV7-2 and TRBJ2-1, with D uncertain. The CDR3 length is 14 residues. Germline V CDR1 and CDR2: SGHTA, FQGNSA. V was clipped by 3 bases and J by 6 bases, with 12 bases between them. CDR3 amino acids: CASSFPKPGNEQFF. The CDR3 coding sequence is TGTGCCAGCAGCTTCCCGAAACCGGGCAATGAGCAGTTCTTC.

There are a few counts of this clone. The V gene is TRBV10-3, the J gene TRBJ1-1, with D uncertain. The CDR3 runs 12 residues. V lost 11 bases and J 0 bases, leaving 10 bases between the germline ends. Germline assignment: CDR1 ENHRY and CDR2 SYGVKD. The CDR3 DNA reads TGTGCCGGGCGCGGGATGAACACTGAAGCTTTCTTT. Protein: CAGRGMNTEAFF.

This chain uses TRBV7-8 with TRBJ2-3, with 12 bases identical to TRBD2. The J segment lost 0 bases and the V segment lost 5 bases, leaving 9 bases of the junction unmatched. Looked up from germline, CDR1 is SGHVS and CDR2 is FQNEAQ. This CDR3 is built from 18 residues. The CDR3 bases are TGTGCCAGCAGCCGCAAAGCACTAGCGGGGGGTAGCACAGATACGCAGTATTTT. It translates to CASSRKALAGGSTDTQYF. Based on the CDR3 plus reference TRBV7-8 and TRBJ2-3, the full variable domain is GAGVSQSPRYKVAKRGQDVALRCDPISGHVSLFWYQQALGQGPEFLTYFQNEAQLDKSGLPSDRFFAERPEGSVSTLKIQRTQQEDSAVYLCASSRKALAGGSTDTQYFGPGTRLTVL.

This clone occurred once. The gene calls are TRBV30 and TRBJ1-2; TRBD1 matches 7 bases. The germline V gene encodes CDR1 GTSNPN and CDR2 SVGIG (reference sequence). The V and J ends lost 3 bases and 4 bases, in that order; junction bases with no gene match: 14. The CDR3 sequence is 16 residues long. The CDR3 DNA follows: TGTGCCTGGAGGATCCCGGGAGGGGGCTTTGGCTATGGCTACACCTTC. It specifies CAWRIPGGGFGYGYTF.

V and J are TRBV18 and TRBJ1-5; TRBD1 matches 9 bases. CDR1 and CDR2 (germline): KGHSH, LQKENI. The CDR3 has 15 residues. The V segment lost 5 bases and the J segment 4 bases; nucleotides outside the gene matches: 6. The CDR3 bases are TGTGCCAGCTCATCCTACAGGGGGCCGAATCAGCCCCAGCATTTT. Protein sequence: CASSSYRGPNQPQHF.

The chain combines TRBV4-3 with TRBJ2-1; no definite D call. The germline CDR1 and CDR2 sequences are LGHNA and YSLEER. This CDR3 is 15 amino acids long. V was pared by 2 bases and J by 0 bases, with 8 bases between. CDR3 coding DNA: TGCGCCAGCAGCCAATGGGCTACCTCCTACAATGAGCAGTTCTTC. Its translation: CASSQWATSYNEQFF.

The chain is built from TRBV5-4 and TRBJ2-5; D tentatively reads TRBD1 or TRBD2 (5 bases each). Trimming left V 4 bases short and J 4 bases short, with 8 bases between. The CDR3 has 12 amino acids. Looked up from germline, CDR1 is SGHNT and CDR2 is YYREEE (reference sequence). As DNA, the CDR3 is TGTGCCAGCAGCCCCGGGACAGAGACCCAGTACTTC. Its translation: CASSPGTETQYF.

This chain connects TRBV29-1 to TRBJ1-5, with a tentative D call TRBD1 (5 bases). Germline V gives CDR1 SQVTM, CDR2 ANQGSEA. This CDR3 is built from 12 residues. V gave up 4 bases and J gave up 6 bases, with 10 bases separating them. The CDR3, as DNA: TGCAGCGTTGCCTTCGGGGGTCAGCCCCAGCATTTT. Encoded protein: CSVAFGGQPQHF.

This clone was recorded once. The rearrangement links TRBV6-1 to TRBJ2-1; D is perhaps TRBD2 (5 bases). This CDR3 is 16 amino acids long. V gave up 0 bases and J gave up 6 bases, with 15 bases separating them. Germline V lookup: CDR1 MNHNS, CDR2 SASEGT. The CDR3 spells CASSEAPGIDFNEQFF. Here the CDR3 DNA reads TGTGCCAGCAGTGAAGCACCGGGGATTGACTTCAATGAGCAGTTCTTC.

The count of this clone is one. The chain's CDR3 is CASKNPGTVNTEAFF. The CDR3 DNA sequence: TGTGCCAGCAAGAACCCCGGGACAGTGAACACTGAAGCTTTCTTT. J is TRBJ1-1 and V is TRBV6-5; TRBD1 matches at 7 bases. The CDR3 is 15 amino acids. The J segment lost 0 bases and the V segment lost 7 bases, leaving 8 bases of the junction unmatched. Germline CDR1 reads MNHEY; CDR2 reads SVGAGI.